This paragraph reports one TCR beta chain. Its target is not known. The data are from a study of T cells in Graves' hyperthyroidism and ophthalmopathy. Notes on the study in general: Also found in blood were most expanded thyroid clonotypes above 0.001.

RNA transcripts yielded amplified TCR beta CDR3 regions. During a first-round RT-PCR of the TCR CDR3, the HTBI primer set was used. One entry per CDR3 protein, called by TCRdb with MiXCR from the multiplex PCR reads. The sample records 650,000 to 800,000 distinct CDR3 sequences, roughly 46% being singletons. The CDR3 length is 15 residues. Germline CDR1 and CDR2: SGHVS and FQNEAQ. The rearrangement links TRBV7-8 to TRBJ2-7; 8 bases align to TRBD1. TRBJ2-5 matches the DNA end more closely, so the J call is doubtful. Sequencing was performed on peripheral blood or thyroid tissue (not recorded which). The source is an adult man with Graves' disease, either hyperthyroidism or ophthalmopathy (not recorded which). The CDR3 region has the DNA TGTGCCAGCAGCCAAGGACAGGGTCTCGAAGAGACCCAGTACTTC. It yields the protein CASSQGQGLEETQYF.